The next 28 T cell receptor beta chains were all read from a single sample in a study of CD8+ T cells in alopecia areata (dated by TCRdb to 2016 to 2019). Library preparation was by the immunoSEQ multiplex PCR assay. For TCR sequencing, RNA was extracted from every sample and reverse transcribed into cDNA to serve as template. TCRdb provides this immuneACCESS table in a form limited to in-frame rearrangements. Some clones are lacking; in checked studies, under half of them reflect an unresolved V gene, and why the rest are absent is not known. The sample yields about 120,000 clones; around 56% were counted once. The ten largest clones capture approximately 0.46% of the sample. The sample's time point label is to be understood as: about 4 weeks on oral tofacitinib. This specimen's treatment or condition label, per the study, means: oral pan-JAK inhibitor, 5-10 mg twice daily. Sequenced here: CD4+ T cells sorted from blood, sampled at week 4, from a patient treated with tofacitinib. The receptor set was obtained from a human donor with alopecia areata.

The chain employs TRBV30 and TRBJ1-1; D gene unclear. This CDR3 comprises 10 residues. Germline V CDR1 and CDR2: GTSNPN, SVGIG (reference sequence). V dropped 0 bases and J dropped 6 bases, with 2 bases sitting between them. CDR3 bases: TGTGCCTGGAGTGTATCTGAAGCTTTCTTT. It encodes CAWSVSEAFF.

The chain couples TRBV5-1 to TRBJ2-1; TRBD2 matches at 9 bases. With 3 bases clipped from V and 5 bases from J, the junction kept 9 bases outside the gene matches. The CDR3 contains 16 residues. Germline V gene data show CDR1 as SGHRS and CDR2 as YFSETQ. CDR3 sequence: CASSYVAGVNNNEQFF. The CDR3 coding sequence is TGCGCCAGCAGCTACGTAGCGGGAGTTAATAACAATGAGCAGTTCTTC.

The chain combines TRBV7-9 with TRBJ2-1, with D unresolved. Germline V CDR1 and CDR2: SEHNR, FQNEAQ (reference sequence). This CDR3 has 11 residues. Trimming removed 6 bases from V and 5 bases from J, with 5 bases in between. Here the CDR3 reads CASRANNEQFF. The CDR3 DNA reads TGTGCCAGCAGGGCGAACAATGAGCAGTTCTTC.

This clone was observed a few times. The chain employs TRBV6-5 and TRBJ2-7, with D possibly matching TRBD1 (6 bases). With 6 bases removed from V and 7 bases from J, the gap between germline ends came to 19 bases. This CDR3 comprises 14 residues. Germline lookup yields CDR1 MNHEY and CDR2 SVGAGI. CDR3 sequence reads: CASSRSGTFKEQYF. CDR3 sequence (DNA): TGTGCCAGCAGCCGATCCGGGACATTTAAAGAGCAGTACTTC.

The chain joins TRBV19 to TRBJ2-1; D remains ambiguous. Germline lookup yields CDR1 LNHDA and CDR2 SQIVND (reference sequence). The germline V and J ends were trimmed by 10 bases and 10 bases, with 14 bases remaining between them. The CDR3 is made up of 11 amino acids. The CDR3 protein is CAIAKSGEQFF. In DNA, the CDR3 is TGTGCCATCGCAAAATCAGGCGAGCAGTTCTTC.

The chain links TRBV6-5 to TRBJ2-7; no definite D call. Trimming pared 6 bases from V and 2 bases from J, leaving 17 bases between. CDR3 length: 15 amino acids. CDR1 and CDR2 (germline): MNHEY, SVGAGI. Here the CDR3 reads CASSPSRDVPYEQYF. The CDR3 DNA reads as TGTGCCAGCAGCCCCAGTAGGGATGTCCCCTACGAGCAGTACTTC.

This clone was seen ten or more times. The chain carries TRBV9 and TRBJ2-2; D is unresolved. The CDR3 has 14 amino acids. Trimming took off 0 bases at V and 0 bases at J, with 3 bases between the two ends. CDR1 and CDR2 (germline): SGDLS, YYNGEE. The chain's CDR3 is CASSVASNTGELFF. DNA of the CDR3: TGTGCCAGCAGCGTAGCCTCGAACACCGGGGAGCTGTTTTTT.

The rearrangement joins TRBV6-1 to TRBJ2-7; 9 bases line up with TRBD1. CDR3 size: 12 residues. The V and J ends lost 8 bases and 7 bases, in that order; junction bases with no gene match: 6. Germline loops: CDR1 MNHNS, CDR2 SASEGT. Here the CDR3 reads CASWDREGEQYF. The CDR3 DNA sequence: TGTGCCAGCTGGGACAGGGAAGGGGAGCAGTACTTC.

The gene calls are TRBV29-1 and TRBJ2-2, with 11 bases identical to TRBD1. V was clipped by 3 bases and J by 4 bases; unmatched bases: 4. Looked up from germline, CDR1 is SQVTM and CDR2 is ANQGSEA. This CDR3 spans 15 amino acids. The CDR3 nucleotides are TGCAGCGTTGACCTCGGGACAGGGGGCACCGGGGAGCTGTTTTTT. It translates to CSVDLGTGGTGELFF.

This clone turned up a few times. The rearrangement links TRBV5-1 to TRBJ1-1, with D possibly TRBD1 on 5 matching bases. The CDR3 loop spans 15 amino acids. V was trimmed by 2 bases and J by 7 bases, leaving 18 bases between them. Germline CDR1 is SGHRS and CDR2 is YFSETQ. The CDR3 nucleotides read TGCGCCAGCAGCTTTATCGGGGGTAGAAGGAATGAAGCTTTCTTT. Encoded protein: CASSFIGGRRNEAFF.

This chain joins TRBV21-1 and TRBJ1-2; the table's D call of TRBD1 was not tested on the DNA. TRBV21-1 is listed as a pseudogene. The CDR3 extends over 12 amino acids. CDR3 bases: TGTGCCAGCAGCGGACAGGGACATGGCTACACCTTC. Protein sequence: CASSGQGHGYTF.

This chain uses TRBV30 with TRBJ2-5; D call uncertain. Deletions cut 0 bases from V and 3 bases from J, with 20 bases between. In germline, CDR1 is GTSNPN, CDR2 SVGIG (reference sequence). The CDR3 extends over 17 amino acids. The CDR3 sequence is CAWSVGWSAGTKETQYF. The DNA of the CDR3 is TGTGCCTGGAGTGTAGGGTGGTCGGCCGGAACCAAAGAGACCCAGTACTTC.

The CDR3 here is CASSSPPSNQPQHF. Here the CDR3 DNA reads TGTGCCAGCAGTTCACCCCCTAGCAATCAGCCCCAGCATTTT. The rearrangement joins TRBV28 to TRBJ1-5; D is unclear. The CDR3 consists of 14 residues. V was cut by 4 bases and J by 0 bases, with 7 bases left in between. CDR1 is MDHEN and CDR2 is SYDVKM in the germline V gene.

This chain connects TRBV5-6 to TRBJ2-6; D unresolved. Trimming took off 1 base at V and 2 bases at J, with 4 bases between the two ends. Germline CDR1 is SGHDT and CDR2 is YYEEEE. The CDR3 runs 14 residues. This CDR3 reads CASSLPAGANVLTF. The CDR3, as DNA: TGTGCCAGCAGCTTGCCAGCTGGGGCCAACGTCCTGACTTTC.

This clone has a handful of counts. The J gene is TRBJ1-2, the V gene TRBV28, with 7 bases fitting TRBD1. V gave up 6 bases and J gave up 8 bases; unmatched junction bases: 6. Per the germline V gene, CDR1 is MDHEN and CDR2 is SYDVKM. This CDR3 spans 12 amino acids. In nucleotides, the CDR3 is TGTGCCAGCAGCAAACCACAGGGGGGCTACACCTTC. Translation: CASSKPQGGYTF.

This sequence joins TRBV6-1 and TRBJ2-7, with D possibly being TRBD2 (7 bases). Deletions cut 2 bases from V and 6 bases from J, with 17 bases between. This CDR3 region has 15 residues. CDR1 is MNHNS and CDR2 is SASEGT in the germline V gene. In DNA, the CDR3 is TGTGCCAGCAGTGAATTGTCGGGGGGCATGAGCGAGCAGTACTTC. Protein product: CASSELSGGMSEQYF.

The V gene is TRBV9, the J gene TRBJ1-5; D may be TRBD1 (5 bases). The CDR3 is made up of 14 amino acids. V dropped 0 bases and J dropped 9 bases, with 13 bases sitting between them. Germline CDR1 reads SGDLS; CDR2 reads YYNGEE. DNA for the CDR3: TGTGCCAGCAGCGTAGACCGGGGGTCGGGGCCCCAGCATTTT. As protein: CASSVDRGSGPQHF.

The V and J genes are TRBV30 and TRBJ1-1; TRBD1 aligns across 8 bases. The ends lost 0 bases at V and 3 bases at J; junction bases unmatched: 6. The CDR3 has 15 amino acids. CDR1 is GTSNPN, CDR2 SVGIG, per germline (reference sequence). In DNA, the CDR3 is TGTGCCTGGAGTGTAGCAGGGGGCATGGACACTGAAGCTTTCTTT. Encoded protein: CAWSVAGGMDTEAFF.

Points on this clone: This specimen includes other DNA sequences encoding the same CDR3. The V call is TRBV29-1, the J call TRBJ1-1; no definite D call. Germline CDR1 SQVTM, CDR2 ANQGSEA. This CDR3 comprises 13 residues. V was cut by 3 bases and J by 0 bases, with 8 bases left in between. The CDR3 region has the DNA TGCAGCGTTGAGAGGCAGCTGAACACTGAAGCTTTCTTT. As protein: CSVERQLNTEAFF.

This clone was counted between two and nine times. The rearrangement joins TRBV7-8 to TRBJ2-7; D remains ambiguous. This CDR3 contains 14 residues. Germline assignment: CDR1 SGHVS and CDR2 FQNEAQ. V lost 4 bases and J 0 bases, leaving 10 bases between the germline ends. CDR3 sequence reads: CASSSLPSSYEQYF. In nucleotides, the CDR3 is TGTGCCAGCAGCTCTCTGCCTAGCTCCTACGAGCAGTACTTC.

Here the CDR3 reads CASSYSNPNTEAFF. The CDR3 bases are TGTGCCAGCAGTTACAGCAATCCGAACACTGAAGCTTTCTTT. The chain couples TRBV6-5 to TRBJ1-1; D call uncertain. Germline V gives CDR1 MNHEY, CDR2 SVGAGI. The CDR3 length is 14 residues. V was cut by 2 bases and J by 1 base, with 8 bases left in between.

The chain employs TRBV7-9 and TRBJ2-7, with 8 bases matching TRBD1. From germline, CDR1 is SEHNR and CDR2 FQNEAQ (reference sequence). The CDR3 consists of 12 residues. Losses at the gene ends were 2 bases for V and 7 bases for J; bases not matched to a gene: 1. Written as DNA, the CDR3 is TGTGCCAGCAGCTTAAACAGGGGGGAGCAGTACTTC. Translation gives CASSLNRGEQYF.

V gene TRBV2 combines with J gene TRBJ1-1; D call uncertain. The V gene's germline CDR1 is SNHLY and CDR2 FYNNEI. The CDR3 consists of 13 residues. Between the trimmed V and J ends, which lost 7 bases and 3 bases, there was a span of 12 bases. DNA of the CDR3: TGTGCCAGCATTTGGAGGGAGGACACTGAAGCTTTCTTT. It translates to CASIWREDTEAFF.

J is TRBJ2-2 and V is TRBV5-1; 12 positions match TRBD1. V lost 3 bases and J lost 2; bases outside the gene matches: 8. CDR3 length equals 18 residues. CDR1 and CDR2 from the germline V gene are SGHRS and YFSETQ. CDR3 in amino acids: CASSSGTGGILNTGELFF. CDR3 coding DNA: TGCGCCAGCAGCTCCGGGACAGGGGGCATCCTAAACACCGGGGAGCTGTTTTTT. Complete variable domain (other parts from reference TRBV5-1 and TRBJ2-2): KAGVTQTPRYLIKTRGQQVTLSCSPISGHRSVSWYQQTPGQGLQFLFEYFSETQRNKGNFPGRFSGRQFSNSRSEMNVSTLELGDSALYLCASSSGTGGILNTGELFFGEGSRLTVL.

This clone appeared many times. The chain has TRBV7-9 and TRBJ1-2; maybe TRBD1 (5 bases). This CDR3 has 14 amino acids. The V and J ends lost 5 bases and 8 bases respectively, with 18 bases between them. CDR1 and CDR2 from the germline V gene are SEHNR and FQNEAQ (reference sequence). The CDR3: CASSPEGRAFGYTF. The CDR3 DNA reads as TGTGCCAGCAGCCCTGAGGGCAGGGCCTTCGGCTACACCTTC.

This chain uses TRBV27 with TRBJ2-2; a possible D gene is TRBD2 (6 bases). Germline V lookup: CDR1 MNHEY, CDR2 SMNVEV (reference sequence). This CDR3 has 16 amino acids. With 2 bases removed from V and 1 base from J, the gap between germline ends came to 11 bases. The CDR3 reads CASSLKGRLNTGELFF. The CDR3 nucleotides are TGTGCCAGCAGTTTAAAGGGGAGGCTGAACACCGGGGAGCTGTTTTTT.

The V call is TRBV7-9, the J call TRBJ2-7; D is possibly TRBD1 (5 bases). The CDR3 covers 15 residues. V gave up 3 bases and J gave up 5 bases, with 17 bases separating them. Germline CDR1 is SEHNR and CDR2 is FQNEAQ (reference sequence). This CDR3 reads CASSFSVRRGHEQYF. CDR3 DNA: TGTGCCAGCAGCTTCTCTGTCAGAAGGGGCCACGAGCAGTACTTC.

The genes are TRBV5-1 and TRBJ1-1, with 7 bases fitting TRBD1. The CDR3 extends over 15 amino acids. The ends lost 6 bases at V and 2 bases at J; junction bases unmatched: 10. Germline CDR1 and CDR2: SGHRS and YFSETQ. The DNA for the CDR3 is TGCGCCAGCAACCCCGACAGGGCTCTAAACACTGAAGCTTTCTTT. Its protein product is CASNPDRALNTEAFF.